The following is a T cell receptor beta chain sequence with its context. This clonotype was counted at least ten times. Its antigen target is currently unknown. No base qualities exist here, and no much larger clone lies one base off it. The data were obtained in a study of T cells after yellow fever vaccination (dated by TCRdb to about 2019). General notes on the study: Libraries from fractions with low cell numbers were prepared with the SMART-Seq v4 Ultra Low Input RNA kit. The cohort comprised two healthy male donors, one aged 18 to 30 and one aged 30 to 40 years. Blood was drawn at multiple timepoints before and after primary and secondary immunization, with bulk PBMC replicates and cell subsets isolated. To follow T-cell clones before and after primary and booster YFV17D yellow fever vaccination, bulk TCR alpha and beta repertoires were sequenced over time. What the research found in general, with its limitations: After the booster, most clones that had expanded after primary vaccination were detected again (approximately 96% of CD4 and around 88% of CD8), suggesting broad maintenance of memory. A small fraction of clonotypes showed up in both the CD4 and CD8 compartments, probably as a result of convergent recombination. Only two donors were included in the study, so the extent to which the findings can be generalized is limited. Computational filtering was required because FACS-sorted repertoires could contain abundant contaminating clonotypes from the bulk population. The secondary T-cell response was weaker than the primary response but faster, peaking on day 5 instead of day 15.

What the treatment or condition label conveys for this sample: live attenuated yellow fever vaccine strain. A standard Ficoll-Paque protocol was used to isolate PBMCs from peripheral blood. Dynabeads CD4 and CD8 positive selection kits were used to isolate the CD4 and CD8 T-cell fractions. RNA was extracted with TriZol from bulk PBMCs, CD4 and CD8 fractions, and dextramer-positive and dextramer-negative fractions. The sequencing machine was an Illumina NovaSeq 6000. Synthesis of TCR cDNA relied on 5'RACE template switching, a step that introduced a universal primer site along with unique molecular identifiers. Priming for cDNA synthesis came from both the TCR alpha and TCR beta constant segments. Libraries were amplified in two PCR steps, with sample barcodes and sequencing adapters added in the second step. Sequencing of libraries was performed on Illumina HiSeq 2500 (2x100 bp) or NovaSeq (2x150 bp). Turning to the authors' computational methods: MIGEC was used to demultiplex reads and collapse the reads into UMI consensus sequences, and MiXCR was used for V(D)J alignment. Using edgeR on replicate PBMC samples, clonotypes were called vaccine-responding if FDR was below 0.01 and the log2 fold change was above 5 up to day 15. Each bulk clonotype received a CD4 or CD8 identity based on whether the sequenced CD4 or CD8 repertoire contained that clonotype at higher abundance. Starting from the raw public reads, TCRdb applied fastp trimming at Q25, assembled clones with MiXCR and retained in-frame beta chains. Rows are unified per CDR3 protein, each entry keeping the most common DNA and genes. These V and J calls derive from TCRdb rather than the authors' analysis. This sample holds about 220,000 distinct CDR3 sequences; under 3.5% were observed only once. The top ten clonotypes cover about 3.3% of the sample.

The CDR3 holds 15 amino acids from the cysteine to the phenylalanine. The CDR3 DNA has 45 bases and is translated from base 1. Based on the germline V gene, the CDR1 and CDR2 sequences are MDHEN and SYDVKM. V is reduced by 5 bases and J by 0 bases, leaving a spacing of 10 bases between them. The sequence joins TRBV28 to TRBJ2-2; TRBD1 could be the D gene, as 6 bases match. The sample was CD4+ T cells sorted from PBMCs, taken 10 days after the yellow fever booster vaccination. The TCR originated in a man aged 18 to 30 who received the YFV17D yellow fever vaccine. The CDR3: CASSVDRPNTGELFF. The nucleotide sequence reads TGTGCCAGCAGTGTAGACAGGCCGAACACCGGGGAGCTGTTTTTT.